This TCR beta chain is from a study of shared clonotypes between healthy human individuals. TCRdb keeps only in-frame clones here, not all; method: immunoSEQ multiplex PCR. The sample contains fewer than 3 million clones, roughly 90% of which appear only once. Germline CDR1 MNHNY, CDR2 SVGAGI (reference sequence). Trimming shortened V by 10 bases and J by 7 bases, and 17 bases separated the two germline ends. CDR3 length: 13 residues. Sequencing input: naive CD4+ T cells from PBMCs. Specified subset: CD45RA+ positively selected. The J gene is TRBJ1-5, the V gene TRBV6-6; D gene uncertain. The source of this sequence is a man between 18 and 29 years old in good health. Some clones in this sample may be carry-over from other donors' samples. CDR3 sequence: CATAAATGQPQHF. In nucleotides, the CDR3 is TGTGCCACTGCCGCCGCGACGGGACAGCCCCAGCATTTT.